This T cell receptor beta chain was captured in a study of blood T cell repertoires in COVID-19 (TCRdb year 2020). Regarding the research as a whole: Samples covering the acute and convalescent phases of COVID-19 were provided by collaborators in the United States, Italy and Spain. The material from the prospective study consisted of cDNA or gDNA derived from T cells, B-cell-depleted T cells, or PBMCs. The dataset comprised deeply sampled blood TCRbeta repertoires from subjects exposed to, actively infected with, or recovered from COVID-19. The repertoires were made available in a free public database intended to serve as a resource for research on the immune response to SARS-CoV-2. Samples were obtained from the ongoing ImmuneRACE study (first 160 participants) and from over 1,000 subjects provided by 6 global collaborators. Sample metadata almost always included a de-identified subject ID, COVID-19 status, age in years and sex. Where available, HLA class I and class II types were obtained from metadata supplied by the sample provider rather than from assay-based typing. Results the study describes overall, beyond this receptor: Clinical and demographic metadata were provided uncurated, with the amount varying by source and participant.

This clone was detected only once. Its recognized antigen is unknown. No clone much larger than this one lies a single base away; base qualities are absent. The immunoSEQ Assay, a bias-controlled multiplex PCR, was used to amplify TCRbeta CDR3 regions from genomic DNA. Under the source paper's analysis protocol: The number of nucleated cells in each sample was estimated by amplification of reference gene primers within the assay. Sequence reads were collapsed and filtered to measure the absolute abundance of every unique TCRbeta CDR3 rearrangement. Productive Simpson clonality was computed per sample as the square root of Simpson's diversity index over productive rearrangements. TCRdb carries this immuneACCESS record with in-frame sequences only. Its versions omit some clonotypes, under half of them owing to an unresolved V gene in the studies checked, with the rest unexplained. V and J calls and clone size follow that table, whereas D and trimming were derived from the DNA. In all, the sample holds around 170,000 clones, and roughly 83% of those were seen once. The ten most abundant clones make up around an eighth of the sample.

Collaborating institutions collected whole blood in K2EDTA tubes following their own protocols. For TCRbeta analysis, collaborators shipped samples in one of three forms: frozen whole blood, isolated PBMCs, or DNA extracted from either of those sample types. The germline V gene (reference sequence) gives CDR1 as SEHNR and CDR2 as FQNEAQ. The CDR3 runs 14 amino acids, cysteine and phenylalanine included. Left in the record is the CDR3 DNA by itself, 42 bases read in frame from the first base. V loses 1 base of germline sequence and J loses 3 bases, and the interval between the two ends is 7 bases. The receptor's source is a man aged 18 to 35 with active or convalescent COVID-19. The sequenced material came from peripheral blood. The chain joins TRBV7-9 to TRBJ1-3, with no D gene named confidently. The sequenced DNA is TGTGCCAGCAGCTTAGAAGTGAGTGGAAACACCATATATTTT. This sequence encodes CASSLEVSGNTIYF.